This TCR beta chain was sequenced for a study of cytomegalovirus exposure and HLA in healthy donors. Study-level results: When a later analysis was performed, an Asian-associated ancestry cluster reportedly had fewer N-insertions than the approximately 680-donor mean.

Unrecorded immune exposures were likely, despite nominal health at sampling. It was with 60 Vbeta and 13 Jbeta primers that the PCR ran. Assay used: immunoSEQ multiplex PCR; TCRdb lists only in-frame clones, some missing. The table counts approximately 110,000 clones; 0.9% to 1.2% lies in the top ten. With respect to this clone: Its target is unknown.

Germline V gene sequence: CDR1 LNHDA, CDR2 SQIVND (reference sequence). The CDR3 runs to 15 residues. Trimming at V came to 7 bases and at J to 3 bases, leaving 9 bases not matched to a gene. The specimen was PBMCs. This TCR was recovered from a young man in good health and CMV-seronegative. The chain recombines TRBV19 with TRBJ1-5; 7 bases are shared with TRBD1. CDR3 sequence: CASTLRDSANQPQHF. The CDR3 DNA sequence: TGTGCCAGTACCCTCCGGGACAGCGCCAATCAGCCCCAGCATTTT.